The T cell receptor beta chain under discussion was sequenced for a study of blood T cell repertoires in COVID-19. The ends were cut back, 1 base at V and 2 bases at J, with 12 bases in the middle. This CDR3 is 15 amino acids long. Germline CDR1 is MNHEY and CDR2 is SVGEGT. In the original workflow: Researchers report that nucleated cell counts were estimated from reference gene primer amplification. Sequencing was performed with immunoSEQ multiplex PCR; in TCRdb, only in-frame clones are kept and a portion is missing. The DNA gave D and trimming, while V, J and clone size come from that table. The sample includes about 88,000 clones, around 90% of them seen just once. Patients from Seattle were sampled longitudinally, starting during active infection.

This rearrangement joins TRBV6-2 or TRBV6-3 to TRBJ2-7; TRBD2 might be the D (5 bases). The sequence was obtained from a man aged 18 to 29 with COVID-19, enrolled during active disease. Sequencing was carried out using peripheral blood. CDR3 coding DNA: TGTGCCAGCAGTTACTATCGGGGAAGGACCTACGAGCAGTACTTC. It is translated as CASSYYRGRTYEQYF.